This passage covers 14 T cell receptor beta chains from one sample sequenced in a study of T-cell reconstitution after alpha-beta-depleted transplantation in children. During its preparation, the TCRbeta library received unique molecular identifiers. MiXCR, run by TCRdb on the PCR reads, gives a single entry per CDR3 protein. Seen here are 120,000 to 150,000 distinct CDR3 sequences, around 8.5% observed once, and the top ten hold 15% to 20%. The sample here was PBMCs, mostly from graft donor cells, taken 180 days after TCRalphabeta/CD19-depleted stem cell transplant. These receptors all come from a female patient aged 2-10 years who had a stem cell transplant for congenital amegakaryocytic thrombocytopenia, so the T cells may come from the graft donor.

In this sample, this clonotype turned up once. The genes are TRBV2 and TRBJ2-7; TRBD1 matches at 11 bases. With V trimmed by 6 bases and J by 6 bases, 4 bases remained unmatched. The CDR3 contains 13 residues. CDR1 is SNHLY and CDR2 is FYNNEI in the germline V gene. In nucleotides, the CDR3 is TGTGCCAGCAGCCGGGACAGGGGGTGCGAGCAGTACTTC. It codes for CASSRDRGCEQYF. The whole variable domain, remainder taken from reference TRBV2 and TRBJ2-7, is EPEVTQTPSHQVTQMGQEVILRCVPISNHLYFYWYRQILGQKVEFLVSFYNNEISEKSEIFDDQFSVERPDGSNFTLKIRSTKLEDSAMYFCASSRDRGCEQYFGPGTRLTVT.

A note on this clonotype: With a much larger clone just one base away, this may be a read error. This chain links TRBV3-1 with TRBJ2-2; D may match TRBD1 or TRBD2 (5 bases each). Looked up from germline, CDR1 is LGHDT and CDR2 is YNNKEL (reference sequence). The length of the CDR3 is 17 residues. Here the CDR3 DNA reads TGTGCCTGCAGCCAATTATCAGGGAGTCCGAACACCGGGGAGCTGTTTTTT. This gives the protein CACSQLSGSPNTGELFF.

This clonotype was seen ten or more times. This chain links TRBV6-2 or TRBV6-3 with TRBJ1-6; D perhaps matches TRBD1 (5 bases). The CDR3 length is 16 residues. V was trimmed by 6 bases and J by 4 bases, leaving 16 bases between them. Germline assignment: CDR1 MNHEY and CDR2 SVGEGT. The chain's CDR3 is CASSPGGAGYNSPLHF. DNA of the CDR3: TGTGCCAGCAGCCCCGGAGGGGCCGGTTATAATTCACCCCTCCACTTT.

The rearrangement links TRBV5-6 to TRBJ2-1; 10 bases match TRBD2. The CDR3 extends over 20 amino acids. Germline V lookup: CDR1 SGHDT, CDR2 YYEEEE. V shed 4 bases and J 4 bases; nucleotides not matched to a gene: 20. This CDR3 is CASSVKQGELRLAGYNEQFF. In nucleotides, the CDR3 is TGTGCCAGCAGCGTTAAACAGGGAGAACTACGACTAGCGGGTTACAATGAGCAGTTCTTC.

This clonotype was seen at least ten times. The J gene is TRBJ1-6, the V gene TRBV9; D not resolved. Germline values: CDR1 SGDLS, CDR2 YYNGEE. With 0 bases removed from V and 5 bases from J, the gap between germline ends came to 9 bases. The CDR3 loop spans 15 amino acids. The CDR3 loop is CASSVGEFHNSPLHF. As DNA, the CDR3 is TGTGCCAGCAGCGTAGGGGAGTTCCATAATTCACCCCTCCACTTT.

Notes on this clonotype: Compared with germline, one end of the junction differs, possibly owing to a read error. The chain employs TRBV20-1 and TRBJ2-7, with D possibly TRBD1 on 7 matching bases. Germline CDR1 reads DFQATT; CDR2 reads SNEGSKA (reference sequence). The CDR3 runs 11 residues. In nucleotides, the CDR3 is TGCAGTGCTCTCTCAGGGGGGCTCCCGTTCTTC. Translating it yields CSALSGGLPFF.

This clonotype was counted many times. This chain connects TRBV10-3 to TRBJ2-5; the D is unclear. V gave up 6 bases and J gave up 2 bases, with 4 bases separating them. Germline V gene data show CDR1 as ENHRY and CDR2 as SYGVKD. This CDR3 is built from 11 residues. The CDR3 DNA is TGTGCCATCAGAGCACAAGAGACCCAGTACTTC. This gives the protein CAIRAQETQYF.

In this sample, this clonotype turned up many times. This chain links TRBV29-1 with TRBJ2-2; D may be TRBD1 or TRBD2 (5 bases each). The V end lost 3 bases, the J end lost 0 bases, and 8 bases lay between the germline ends. CDR3 length: 14 amino acids. CDR1 and CDR2 from the germline V gene are SQVTM and ANQGSEA. The CDR3 here is CSVEGRTNTGELFF. The CDR3 DNA reads TGCAGCGTTGAGGGACGTACGAACACCGGGGAGCTGTTTTTT.

Ten or more counts support this clonotype. The rearrangement joins TRBV11-2 to TRBJ2-5, with D tentatively TRBD2 (6 bases). CDR3 length: 19 residues. Trimming left V 1 base short and J 5 bases short, with 26 bases between. Germline CDR1 is SGHAT and CDR2 is FQNNGV. The CDR3 nucleotides read TGTGCCAGCAGCTTAGTAGTGGGAGGTCTGCGGGGACCTCGGGAGACCCAGTACTTC. Its translation: CASSLVVGGLRGPRETQYF.

Ten or more counts support this clonotype. CDR3 coding DNA: TGCAGCGTTGGTCACTGGGACAGGGAGGATGAGCAGTTCTTC. This translates into CSVGHWDREDEQFF. The V call is TRBV29-1, the J call TRBJ2-1; 9 nucleotides align to TRBD1. CDR1 and CDR2 (germline): SQVTM, ANQGSEA. Trimming cost V 4 bases and J 8 bases; bases outside gene matches: 9. CDR3 length: 14 amino acids.

This clonotype was seen a handful of times. The rearrangement uses TRBV12-3 or TRBV12-4 and TRBJ2-4; D possibly uses TRBD1 or TRBD2 (7 bases each). The CDR3 has 15 amino acids. Trimming took 3 bases from V and 8 from J, leaving 17 bases between them. The CDR3 region is CASSFYVGGGYIQYF. The CDR3 DNA reads TGTGCCAGCAGTTTCTATGTGGGAGGGGGCTACATTCAGTACTTC.

This clonotype showed up many times. The chain recombines TRBV5-5 with TRBJ2-7; 9 nucleotides match TRBD2. The CDR3 totals 15 residues. Per germline, CDR1 SGHKS and CDR2 YYEKEE (reference sequence). V was pared by 1 base and J by 1 base, with 3 bases of the junction left unmatched. The CDR3 DNA is TGTGCCAGCAGCTTGCTGCTAGCGGGATCCTACGAGCAGTACTTC. Protein product: CASSLLLAGSYEQYF.

This clonotype was seen repeatedly, ten times or more. V usage is TRBV7-2 and J usage is TRBJ2-5; the match to TRBD2 covers 7 bases. V dropped 3 bases and J dropped 5; count of bases not matched to a gene: 6. Germline assignment: CDR1 SGHTA and CDR2 FQGNSA. This CDR3 comprises 14 residues. The CDR3 spells CASSFWTRTETQYF. The CDR3 region has the DNA TGTGCCAGCAGCTTCTGGACTAGAACCGAGACCCAGTACTTC. The variable domain in full, completed from reference TRBV7-2 and TRBJ2-5, reads GAGVSQSPSNKVTEKGKDVELRCDPISGHTALYWYRQSLGQGLEFLIYFQGNSAPDKSGLPSDRFSAERTGGSVSTLTIQRTQQEDSAVYLCASSFWTRTETQYFGPGTRLLVL.

This clonotype was recorded many times. V is TRBV10-3 and J is TRBJ2-3, with TRBD2 identical over 7 bases. V lost 4 bases to trimming and J lost 0 bases; unmatched junction nucleotides: 4. CDR1 and CDR2 from the germline V gene are ENHRY and SYGVKD. CDR3 length: 15 amino acids. CDR3 nucleotides: TGTGCCATCAGTGCGGGGGGAGACAGCACAGATACGCAGTATTTT. Translated: CAISAGGDSTDTQYF.